This T cell receptor beta chain originates from a study of identical twins. Study-wide points: Fewer insertions characterized abundant cord blood beta clonotypes, whereas memory repertoires showed none. Models predicted less out-of-frame TCR alpha sharing in monozygotic twins than was found.

Each donor was a healthy Caucasian. TCRdb independently ran MiXCR on the 5' RACE reads; one entry per CDR3 protein. The data show fewer than 800,000 distinct CDR3 sequences, with roughly 7.1% seen just once and 1.6% held by the top ten. Details on this clonotype: The antigen remains undetermined.

The CDR3 is made up of 13 amino acids. V lost 6 bases and J lost 4, with 12 bases in between. The germline CDR1 and CDR2 sequences are DFQATT and SNEGSKA (reference sequence). A further study also used this sample, focusing on yellow fever vaccine responses in identical twins.

The genes are TRBV20-1 and TRBJ1-4, with D tentatively TRBD1 (5 bases). Sample: PBMCs. The TCR was taken from a woman aged 18-30 years in good health. The CDR3 DNA reads as TGCAGTGCCAGGGCCGGGGTTAATGAAAAACTGTTTTTT. Translated, it gives CSARAGVNEKLFF.